This TCR beta chain was obtained from a study of blood T cell repertoires in COVID-19 (dated by TCRdb to 2019 to 2021). Background for the entire study: Samples covering the acute and convalescent phases of COVID-19 were provided by collaborators in the United States, Italy and Spain. The material from the prospective study consisted of cDNA or gDNA derived from T cells, B-cell-depleted T cells, or PBMCs. Subjects who had been exposed to COVID-19, were actively infected with it, or had recovered from it provided the deeply sampled blood TCRbeta repertoires that made up the dataset. A freely available public database, intended as a resource for researchers studying the immune response to SARS-CoV-2, is where the repertoires were released. The samples were drawn from two sources: the first 160 participants of the ongoing ImmuneRACE study, and 1,000 to 1,500 subjects contributed by 6 global collaborators. Sample metadata almost always included a de-identified subject ID, COVID-19 status, age in years and sex. Where available, HLA class I and class II types were taken from metadata supplied by the sample provider and were not determined by assay-based typing. Study-wide conclusions, independent of this receptor: Clinical and demographic metadata were provided uncurated, with the amount varying by source and participant.

TCRbeta CDR3 regions were amplified from genomic DNA by means of the immunoSEQ Assay, a bias-controlled multiplex PCR. The paper's processing steps were these. Within the assay, amplification of reference gene primers was used to estimate how many nucleated cells each sample contained. To quantify the absolute abundance of each unique TCRbeta CDR3 rearrangement, sequence reads were collapsed and filtered. Productive Simpson clonality was computed per sample as the square root of Simpson's diversity index over productive rearrangements. TCRdb obtained this table from immuneACCESS and retained in-frame rearrangements with V and J assigned. These tables miss some clones; where compared with another copy, unresolved V genes account for less than half of the shortfall, and the remainder is unexplained. V and J calls and clone size come straight from that table; D and trimming were deduced from the DNA. Here the sample has around 68,000 clones; about 91% occur a single time. The ten largest account for around 6.3% of the sample.

Collaborating institutions collected whole blood in K2EDTA tubes following their own protocols. For TCRbeta analysis, collaborators shipped samples in one of three forms: frozen whole blood, isolated PBMCs, or DNA extracted from either of those sample types. The trim is 6 bases for V and 3 bases for J, with a gap of 14 bases between the germline ends. The CDR3 spans 14 residues, from the cysteine through the phenylalanine. Kept here is only the CDR3 DNA, which spans 42 bases and is read in frame from base 1. The germline V gene specifies SNHLY as CDR1 and FYNNEI as CDR2. This clone appeared once. It has no known antigen specificity. No base quality values were provided; no much bigger clone lies one nucleotide off.

The chain employs TRBV2 and TRBJ1-2, with the D gene too uncertain to name. The source material was peripheral blood. This TCR derives from a woman between 50 and 59 years old with acute or convalescent COVID-19. The nucleotide sequence is given as TGTGCCAGCAGGAACGACAATTCAGACTATGGCTACACCTTC. Its product reads: CASRNDNSDYGYTF.